Shown below are 26 T cell receptor beta chains from a single sample sequenced in a study of CD8 T cells in ankylosing spondylitis. General study findings and limits: A motif in TCR beta, a set of under 10 highly homologous variants, appeared characteristic of ankylosing spondylitis blood.

Using its own MiXCR run on the 5' RACE reads, TCRdb lists one record per CDR3 protein. The table has fewer than 400,000 distinct CDR3 sequences, about a fifth seen once. These receptors have no known antigen. Source material: blood, either unsorted or a sorted T cell fraction (not recorded which). Source of these receptors: a male donor with ankylosing spondylitis.

This clonotype turned up a few times. The chain joins TRBV6-2 or TRBV6-3 to TRBJ1-1, with no clear D. Trimming shortened V by 5 bases and J by 5 bases, and 12 bases separated the two germline ends. The CDR3 runs 13 residues. Germline CDR1 and CDR2: MNHEY and SVGEGT. The CDR3, as DNA: TGTGCCAGCAGTCGACCCCCGCGTACTGAAGCTTTCTTT. Translating gives CASSRPPRTEAFF.

There are a few counts of this clonotype. The V call is TRBV6-5, the J call TRBJ2-5; D gene unclear. This CDR3 is built from 14 residues. V was shortened by 2 bases and J by 1 base, with 8 bases between the two germline ends. Germline lookup yields CDR1 MNHEY and CDR2 SVGAGI. The CDR3 region is CASSYARFQETQYF. The DNA for the CDR3 is TGTGCCAGCAGTTACGCCCGGTTCCAAGAGACCCAGTACTTC.

This clonotype was counted between two and nine times. This chain links TRBV5-6 with TRBJ1-2, with D unresolved. Trimming pared 3 bases from V and 2 bases from J, leaving 11 bases between. The CDR3 extends over 14 amino acids. Germline CDR1 and CDR2: SGHDT and YYEEEE. The CDR3 DNA reads as TGTGCCAGCAGCTACCCCAGAGTCAACTATGGCTACACCTTC. It encodes CASSYPRVNYGYTF.

This clonotype was detected only a few times. The CDR3 DNA reads TGCAGTGCTAGCACCCGGCGGCGGACCTACGAGCAGTACTTC. Translation gives CSASTRRRTYEQYF. The chain carries TRBV20-1 and TRBJ2-7; D is unresolved. The CDR3 covers 14 residues. Germline V CDR1 and CDR2: DFQATT, SNEGSKA (reference sequence). V was trimmed by 3 bases and J by 2 bases, leaving 14 bases between them.

The chain employs TRBV9 and TRBJ2-1; TRBD2 matches 8 bases. The CDR3 loop spans 16 amino acids. Germline V gives CDR1 SGDLS, CDR2 YYNGEE. V dropped 0 bases and J dropped 3; count of bases not matched to a gene: 5. The CDR3, as DNA: TGTGCCAGCAGCGTAGTCGGCAGCGGGGGCTACAATGAGCAGTTCTTC. Its protein product is CASSVVGSGGYNEQFF.

The J gene is TRBJ2-7, the V gene TRBV11-3; possibly TRBD1 for D (5 bases). The CDR3 covers 13 residues. Germline values: CDR1 SGHNT, CDR2 YENEEA. Trimming removed 5 bases at V and 2 bases at J, with 10 bases between. The CDR3 loop is CASSRGQTYEQYF. CDR3 coding DNA: TGTGCCAGCAGCCGAGGACAAACCTACGAGCAGTACTTC. Together with reference TRBV11-3 and TRBJ2-7, the CDR3 gives the full variable domain: EAGVVQSPRYKIIEKKQPVAFWCNPISGHNTLYWYLQNLGQGPELLIRYENEEAVDDSQLPKDRFSAERLKGVDSTLKIQPAELGDSAVYLCASSRGQTYEQYFGPGTRLTVT.

The V gene is TRBV6-2 or TRBV6-3, the J gene TRBJ2-3; no firm D call. Per germline, CDR1 MNHEY and CDR2 SVGEGT. The CDR3 consists of 15 residues. Trimming shortened V by 2 bases and J by 0 bases, and 9 bases separated the two germline ends. CDR3 sequence reads: CASSYKFASTDTQYF. CDR3 nucleotides: TGTGCCAGCAGTTACAAGTTCGCTAGCACAGATACGCAGTATTTT.

The rearrangement links TRBV9 to TRBJ1-1; 7 bases match TRBD1. CDR3 size: 15 residues. V lost 4 bases and J lost 7; bases outside the gene matches: 13. Germline V lookup: CDR1 SGDLS, CDR2 YYNGEE. As DNA, the CDR3 is TGTGCCAGCAGCCCACGCCAGGGGGAATTCGATGAAGCTTTCTTT. Protein product: CASSPRQGEFDEAFF.

This clonotype has a count of ten or more. The chain joins TRBV6-2 or TRBV6-3 to TRBJ1-2; 7 nucleotides align to TRBD1. This CDR3 comprises 15 residues. Germline V gives CDR1 MNHEY, CDR2 SVGEGT. J gave up 6 bases and V 6 bases, and 13 bases lay outside the gene matches. The CDR3 here is CASRPLDRDLHGYTF. The CDR3 region has the DNA TGTGCCAGCAGACCCCTCGACAGGGATCTCCATGGCTACACCTTC.

This clonotype was observed a few times. The J gene is TRBJ2-1, the V gene TRBV15; 7 bases are a match to TRBD2. The trim removed 0 bases at V and 4 bases at J, leaving 6 bases unmatched. Germline V gives CDR1 LNHNV, CDR2 YYDKDF (reference sequence). The CDR3 runs to 16 residues. DNA for the CDR3: TGTGCCACCAGCAGAGATCAGCTAGCGGTGTACAATGAGCAGTTCTTC. It codes for CATSRDQLAVYNEQFF.

The sample holds many counts of this clonotype. The gene calls are TRBV20-1 and TRBJ2-1, with TRBD2 identical over 13 bases. Per the germline V gene, CDR1 is DFQATT and CDR2 is SNEGSKA (reference sequence). The CDR3 has 19 amino acids. J was trimmed by 8 bases and V by 4 bases; bases with no gene match: 20. The CDR3 region has the DNA TGCAGTGCTATCCCCCCGAGGACTAGCGGGAGCCCGCTAATAGATGAGCAGTTCTTC. This codes for CSAIPPRTSGSPLIDEQFF.

CDR3 nucleotides: TGTGCCAGCAGCCCAGGACGGGGGCTGCGTGGGGATGAGCAGTTCTTC. Its protein is CASSPGRGLRGDEQFF. The chain joins TRBV4-2 to TRBJ2-1; either TRBD1 or TRBD2 may supply D (6 bases each). The CDR3 is 16 residues long. V was trimmed by 4 bases and J by 8 bases, leaving 21 bases between them. The germline V gene encodes CDR1 LGHNA and CDR2 YNFKEQ.

This clonotype came up a few times. The chain recombines TRBV3-1 with TRBJ2-1; D is uncertain. Trimming left V 0 bases short and J 4 bases short, with 10 bases between. Germline V CDR1 and CDR2: LGHDT, YNNKEL (reference sequence). The CDR3 is 15 amino acids. CDR3 protein: CASSQEAAAYNEQFF. DNA of the CDR3: TGTGCCAGCAGCCAAGAGGCGGCGGCTTACAATGAGCAGTTCTTC.

This clonotype was seen a few times. The CDR3 coding sequence is TGTGCCAGCAGCCGGACAGGGGGCTACAATGAGCAGTTCTTC. Translated: CASSRTGGYNEQFF. The chain recombines TRBV12-3 or TRBV12-4 with TRBJ2-1, with TRBD1 matching over 10 bases. Losses at the gene ends were 6 bases for V and 3 bases for J; bases not matched to a gene: 2. The CDR3 sequence is 14 residues long.

The chain is built from TRBV7-3 and TRBJ2-1, with 11 bases that match TRBD2. There are 15 residues in the CDR3. The J segment lost 16 bases and the V segment lost 3 bases, leaving 14 bases of the junction unmatched. Germline lookup yields CDR1 SGHTA and CDR2 FQGTGA. The CDR3 DNA reads as TGTGCCAGCAGCTTTAGCGGGAGGGCCAATCATGAGCGTTTCTTC. Translation: CASSFSGRANHERFF.

This clonotype was seen more than once but under ten times. This rearrangement joins TRBV15 to TRBJ2-3; TRBD1 matches at 7 bases. There are 15 residues in the CDR3. Trimming removed 0 bases from V and 6 bases from J; junction bases left unmatched: 6. Germline V lookup: CDR1 LNHNV, CDR2 YYDKDF (reference sequence). CDR3 bases: TGTGCCACCAGCAGAGATAGGGGGCGGGTTGATACGCAGTATTTT. Its protein is CATSRDRGRVDTQYF.

In this sample, this clonotype turned up a few times. This rearrangement joins TRBV4-2 to TRBJ2-7, with 10 bases aligning to TRBD2. Germline assignment: CDR1 LGHNA and CDR2 YNFKEQ. The ends lost 0 bases at V and 4 bases at J; junction bases unmatched: 6. The CDR3 has 16 residues. CDR3 amino acids: CASSQDLASGSYEQYF. Written as DNA, the CDR3 is TGTGCCAGCAGCCAAGATTTGGCTAGCGGGAGTTACGAGCAGTACTTC.

This clonotype turned up a few times. This chain uses TRBV27 with TRBJ1-2; tentative D call: TRBD1 (5 bases). Germline CDR1 is MNHEY and CDR2 is SMNVEV (reference sequence). The CDR3 is made up of 15 amino acids. V lost 5 bases to trimming and J lost 5 bases, with 18 bases between them. The CDR3, as DNA: TGTGCCAGCAGTACTTTCCCGGGACGGGGATATGGCTACACCTTC. It encodes CASSTFPGRGYGYTF.

CDR3 DNA: TGTGCCAGCAACCCCGAGAGGAGGGGGAGGGGTTGGGAGCAGTTCTTC. Translation: CASNPERRGRGWEQFF. The V gene is TRBV21-1, the J gene TRBJ2-1; the table names TRBD2, a call not compared with the DNA. TRBV21-1 is noted as a pseudogene. The CDR3 consists of 16 residues.

This clonotype was counted a few times. The V gene is TRBV4-1, the J gene TRBJ2-7; D might be TRBD2 (6 bases). V was shortened by 2 bases and J by 3 bases, with 17 bases between the two germline ends. The CDR3 is made up of 16 amino acids. Germline V gene sequence: CDR1 MGHRA, CDR2 YSYEKL. This CDR3 is CASSQSEGLAIYEQYF. The CDR3, as DNA: TGCGCCAGCAGCCAAAGTGAAGGGCTAGCGATCTACGAGCAGTACTTC.

In its sample, this clonotype was seen many times. The V gene is TRBV12-3 or TRBV12-4, the J gene TRBJ2-6; D ambiguous. The CDR3 runs 17 residues. V was clipped by 5 bases and J by 5 bases, with 19 bases between them. CDR3 bases: TGTGCCAGCAGTCCCCCCCGGACCAATATTTGGGCCAACGTCCTGACTTTC. Protein: CASSPPRTNIWANVLTF.

This chain joins TRBV20-1 and TRBJ1-6; TRBD1 agrees at 9 bases. Germline values: CDR1 DFQATT, CDR2 SNEGSKA (reference sequence). The V and J ends lost 3 bases and 7 bases, in that order; junction bases with no gene match: 10. CDR3 size: 16 residues. The CDR3 sequence: CSARHQIGQGNSPLHF. For the CDR3, the DNA is TGCAGTGCTAGGCACCAAATAGGACAGGGGAATTCACCCCTCCACTTT.

This clonotype was seen a handful of times. The chain joins TRBV6-1 to TRBJ1-6, with 8 bases that match TRBD1. Trimming cost V 7 bases and J 8 bases; bases outside gene matches: 7. The CDR3 is 14 residues long. In germline, CDR1 is MNHNS, CDR2 SASEGT. The CDR3 is CASNLGQGDSPLHF. Written as DNA, the CDR3 is TGTGCCAGCAATCTCGGACAGGGCGATTCACCCCTCCACTTT.

This clonotype turned up a few times. This chain joins TRBV5-1 and TRBJ2-7, with 10 nucleotides matching TRBD2. Germline-derived CDR1 and CDR2 are SGHRS and YFSETQ. This CDR3 has 16 amino acids. The V gene end was trimmed by 0 bases and the J gene end by 4 bases; junction bases not matched to a gene: 7. The CDR3 reads CASSLVASGRGYEQYF. The CDR3 DNA reads TGCGCCAGCAGCTTGGTGGCTAGCGGGAGAGGGTACGAGCAGTACTTC.

This clonotype was recorded many times. The genes are TRBV10-3 and TRBJ1-2, with a tentative D call TRBD1 (5 bases). The CDR3 consists of 16 residues. The germline V gene has CDR1 ENHRY and CDR2 SYGVKD. V dropped 3 bases and J dropped 7 bases, with 21 bases sitting between them. The CDR3 DNA sequence: TGTGCCATCAGTGATATTACCGGGACGGACCCCTCTGGCTACACCTTC. It is translated as CAISDITGTDPSGYTF.

The chain is built from TRBV5-1 and TRBJ2-3; 7 bases are a match to TRBD1. The length of the CDR3 is 15 residues. V gave up 0 bases and J gave up 3 bases; unmatched junction bases: 4. The germline V gene has CDR1 SGHRS and CDR2 YFSETQ. The CDR3 loop is CASSLADRVTDTQYF. CDR3 nucleotide sequence: TGCGCCAGCAGCTTGGCCGACAGGGTGACAGATACGCAGTATTTT.